Below are 24 T cell receptor beta chains sequenced from a single sample in a study of blood T cell repertoires in COVID-19. TCRdb's copy holds only in-frame clones and misses some; the assay was immunoSEQ multiplex PCR. The table lists about 130,000 clones, about 86% of them singletons. Sequencing was done on a sample of peripheral blood. The receptor source for this set is a woman between 45 and 65 years old who had recovered from COVID-19.

J is TRBJ2-1 and V is TRBV24-1; 12 bases match TRBD2. V shed 9 bases, J shed 0 bases, and the junction held 8 bases outside the gene matches. This CDR3 has 17 residues. Germline CDR1 KGHDR, CDR2 SFDVKD. CDR3 in DNA: TGTGCCACCTCGACTAGCGGGAGCCCAAGCTCCTACAATGAGCAGTTCTTC. Translation: CATSTSGSPSSYNEQFF.

This sequence joins TRBV6-5 and TRBJ2-5; 7 nucleotides align to TRBD1. In germline, CDR1 is MNHEY, CDR2 SVGAGI. J was trimmed by 3 bases and V by 8 bases; bases with no gene match: 9. The CDR3 runs to 14 residues. The CDR3 reads CASDWTGLKETQYF. The CDR3 DNA follows: TGTGCCAGCGACTGGACAGGACTTAAAGAGACCCAGTACTTC.

The chain joins TRBV18 to TRBJ1-2; no definite D call. V shed 4 bases and J shed 10 bases, with 10 bases lying between them. The CDR3 is 11 amino acids. Germline V gives CDR1 KGHSH, CDR2 LQKENI. The CDR3 DNA follows: TGTGCCAGCTCACTCCAGGATATCTACACCTTC. Its protein is CASSLQDIYTF.

J is TRBJ2-1 and V is TRBV18; 7 positions agree with TRBD1. Germline CDR1 is KGHSH and CDR2 is LQKENI. Trimming took 0 bases from V and 2 from J; bases not matched to a gene: 13. The CDR3 consists of 19 residues. This chain's CDR3 is CASSPPTPNRGSPYNEQFF. The CDR3 DNA sequence: TGTGCCAGCTCACCACCAACCCCAAACAGGGGCAGTCCCTACAATGAGCAGTTCTTC.

The chain uses TRBV29-1 and TRBJ2-1, with D possibly TRBD1 on 6 matching bases. The germline gives CDR1 SQVTM, CDR2 ANQGSEA. V was trimmed by 3 bases and J by 12 bases, leaving 12 bases between them. This CDR3 has 11 amino acids. CDR3 nucleotides: TGCAGCGTTGACAGGGGCCTTGGGCAGTTCTTC. Protein product: CSVDRGLGQFF.

About this clone: One end of the junction does not line up with germline, which may come from a read error. Other nucleotide sequences in the sample specify the same CDR3. CDR3 amino acids: CASSSGQGGLGANVLTF. The CDR3, as DNA: TGCGCCAGCAGCTCCGGACAGGGAGGGTTAGGGGCCAACGTCTTGACTTTC. V and J are TRBV5-1 and TRBJ2-6; perhaps TRBD1 as D (8 bases). The CDR3 has 17 amino acids. Germline V gene lookup returns CDR1 SGHRS and CDR2 YFSETQ. The entire variable domain, with the rest obtained from reference TRBV5-1 and TRBJ2-6, is as follows: KAGVTQTPRYLIKTRGQQVTLSCSPISGHRSVSWYQQTPGQGLQFLFEYFSETQRNKGNFPGRFSGRQFSNSRSEMNVSTLELGDSALYLCASSSGQGGLGANVLTFGAGSRLTVL.

The V and J genes are TRBV4-2 and TRBJ2-5, with D possibly matching TRBD2 (6 bases). The length of the CDR3 is 15 residues. Trimming shortened V by 1 base and J by 1 base, and 10 bases separated the two germline ends. The germline V gene has CDR1 LGHNA and CDR2 YNFKEQ. CDR3 bases: TGTGCCAGCAGCCAAGGGAGGGGTGGCCAAGAGACCCAGTACTTC. Residues: CASSQGRGGQETQYF.

This clone was observed a handful of times. The rearrangement links TRBV12-3 or TRBV12-4 to TRBJ2-2; no clear D. This CDR3 comprises 13 residues. Trimming cost V 6 bases and J 5 bases, with 10 bases left between them. The CDR3 sequence is CASSRQFTGELFF. The CDR3 nucleotides are TGTGCCAGCAGCCGACAATTTACCGGGGAGCTGTTTTTT.

This chain links TRBV6-5 with TRBJ1-2, with TRBD1 matching over 7 bases. Germline loops: CDR1 MNHEY, CDR2 SVGAGI. V lost 0 bases and J lost 7; bases outside the gene matches: 5. The CDR3 runs to 14 residues. The CDR3 loop is CASSYSNRGRGYTF. In DNA, the CDR3 is TGTGCCAGCAGTTACTCGAACAGGGGTCGTGGCTACACCTTC.

V gene TRBV30 combines with J gene TRBJ2-7, with TRBD2 matching over 13 bases. V trimming: 1 base; J trimming: 8 bases; junction bases outside the gene matches: 5. The CDR3 covers 14 residues. CDR1 and CDR2 from the germline V gene are GTSNPN and SVGIG (reference sequence). The CDR3 DNA reads TGTGCCTGGAGTGCTTGGACTAGCGGGAGTAAGCAGTACTTC. This encodes CAWSAWTSGSKQYF.

The CDR3: CASRDRESSYEQYF. The CDR3 DNA reads as TGTGCCAGCAGGGACAGGGAAAGCTCCTACGAGCAGTACTTC. The rearrangement links TRBV2 to TRBJ2-7; the match to TRBD1 covers 8 bases. With V trimmed by 6 bases and J by 0 bases, 4 bases remained unmatched. Germline loops: CDR1 SNHLY, CDR2 FYNNEI. CDR3 size: 14 residues. Full variable domain (outside the CDR3, taken from reference TRBV2 and TRBJ2-7): EPEVTQTPSHQVTQMGQEVILRCVPISNHLYFYWYRQILGQKVEFLVSFYNNEISEKSEIFDDQFSVERPDGSNFTLKIRSTKLEDSAMYFCASRDRESSYEQYFGPGTRLTVT.

The chain joins TRBV10-1 to TRBJ2-5; 7 bases line up with TRBD1. The V and J ends lost 0 bases and 1 base, in that order; junction bases with no gene match: 2. This CDR3 spans 15 amino acids. Germline V gene data show CDR1 as WNHNN and CDR2 as SYGVQD (reference sequence). The CDR3 nucleotides are TGCGCCAGCAGTGAGTCCGGGACAGCCCAAGAGACCCAGTACTTC. Its translation: CASSESGTAQETQYF.

The chain links TRBV6-2 or TRBV6-3 to TRBJ2-3; 11 nucleotides agree with TRBD2. CDR1 and CDR2 (germline): MNHEY, SVGEGT. The ends lost 0 bases at V and 4 bases at J; junction bases unmatched: 15. The CDR3 is 20 residues long. The CDR3 loop reads CASSYSRLAGSPILADTQYF. In nucleotides, the CDR3 is TGTGCCAGCAGTTACTCTCGACTAGCGGGGAGCCCCATTTTGGCAGATACGCAGTATTTT.

This sequence joins TRBV4-1 and TRBJ1-3; no firm D call. The CDR3 is 15 residues long. Germline CDR1 MGHRA, CDR2 YSYEKL. With 2 bases removed from V and 2 bases from J, the gap between germline ends came to 10 bases. The CDR3 reads CASSQTQVPGNTIYF. CDR3 coding DNA: TGCGCCAGCAGCCAAACCCAGGTTCCTGGAAACACCATATATTTT.

This clone has a count of ten or more. The chain employs TRBV28 and TRBJ2-7, with 7 nucleotides matching TRBD2. CDR3 size: 16 residues. Germline CDR1 and CDR2: MDHEN and SYDVKM. V lost 5 bases to trimming and J lost 1 base; unmatched junction nucleotides: 11. The CDR3 reads CASSPRGTPGSYEQYF. CDR3 DNA: TGTGCCAGCAGTCCGCGGGGGACCCCGGGATCCTACGAGCAGTACTTC.

The chain is built from TRBV6-5 and TRBJ1-1, with TRBD1 matching 7 bases. This CDR3 contains 12 residues. V shed 8 bases and J 2 bases; nucleotides not matched to a gene: 2. Germline CDR1 reads MNHEY; CDR2 reads SVGAGI. This CDR3 is CASGDSNTEAFF. CDR3 DNA: TGTGCCAGCGGGGACAGTAACACTGAAGCTTTCTTT.

J is TRBJ1-5 and V is TRBV10-3; 7 nucleotides align to TRBD1. V trimming: 10 bases; J trimming: 2 bases; junction bases outside the gene matches: 8. Germline V gives CDR1 ENHRY, CDR2 SYGVKD. The CDR3 loop spans 14 amino acids. The CDR3 is CATQTGSGNQPQHF. The CDR3 DNA follows: TGTGCCACCCAGACAGGGTCTGGCAATCAGCCCCAGCATTTT.

In nucleotides, the CDR3 is TGTGCCAGCAACCCTAGACAGTACACCGGGGAGCTGTTTTTT. It specifies CASNPRQYTGELFF. The V call is TRBV6-5, the J call TRBJ2-2; maybe TRBD1 (5 bases). Germline loops: CDR1 MNHEY, CDR2 SVGAGI. The CDR3 runs to 14 residues. V was cut by 7 bases and J by 3 bases, with 12 bases left in between.

Comments on this clone: A read error may account for a junction end that differs from germline. The chain carries TRBV29-1 and TRBJ2-1; D is ambiguous. There are 11 residues in the CDR3. CDR1 SQVTM and CDR2 ANQGSEA come from the germline V gene. The CDR3 sequence is CSVGPYSEQFF. In DNA, the CDR3 is TGCAGCGTCGGCCCTTACAGTGAGCAGTTCTTC.

This clone was found a few times. The rearrangement uses TRBV9 and TRBJ1-2; D gene ambiguous. Germline V lookup: CDR1 SGDLS, CDR2 YYNGEE. V shed 0 bases and J shed 13 bases, with 13 bases lying between them. This CDR3 has 12 amino acids. CDR3 sequence (DNA): TGTGCCAGCAGCGTAGTTCCCGCCACTCCCACCTTC. It is translated as CASSVVPATPTF.

Of note for this clone: At one end, the junction sequence differs from germline, possibly due to a read error. The same CDR3 arises from other DNA sequences in this sample as well. V and J are TRBV11-2 and TRBJ1-2, with D tentatively TRBD1 (6 bases). This CDR3 comprises 15 residues. Germline V gives CDR1 SGHAT, CDR2 FQNNGV. The CDR3, as DNA: TGTGCCAGCAGCTTAGATGGGGGCAGGGTAAATGGCTATACCTTC. Protein sequence: CASSLDGGRVNGYTF.

This clone came up many times. The chain is built from TRBV19 and TRBJ2-1, with 7 bases matching TRBD2. Germline V lookup: CDR1 LNHDA, CDR2 SQIVND (reference sequence). The CDR3 length is 16 residues. V lost 2 bases to trimming and J lost 4 bases; unmatched junction nucleotides: 8. This CDR3 is CASSIRREERYNEQFF. DNA of the CDR3: TGTGCCAGTAGTATACGTCGGGAGGAGAGGTACAATGAGCAGTTCTTC.

The J gene is TRBJ2-1, the V gene TRBV7-8; D might be TRBD1 (6 bases). The CDR3 has 17 residues. The V gene's germline CDR1 is SGHVS and CDR2 FQNEAQ. V was cut by 1 base and J by 8 bases, with 21 bases left in between. The CDR3 coding sequence is TGTGCCAGCAGCTTAGAGGGGCCAGGGGTACCGATCTATGAGCAGTTCTTC. Protein sequence: CASSLEGPGVPIYEQFF.

The chain combines TRBV4-1 with TRBJ2-7; 7 bases align to TRBD1. CDR1 and CDR2 (germline): MGHRA, YSYEKL. The CDR3 consists of 15 residues. The V segment lost 4 bases and the J segment 2 bases; nucleotides outside the gene matches: 8. CDR3 amino acids: CASSRDRENTYEQYF. In DNA, the CDR3 is TGCGCCAGCAGCCGAGACAGGGAAAATACCTACGAGCAGTACTTC.